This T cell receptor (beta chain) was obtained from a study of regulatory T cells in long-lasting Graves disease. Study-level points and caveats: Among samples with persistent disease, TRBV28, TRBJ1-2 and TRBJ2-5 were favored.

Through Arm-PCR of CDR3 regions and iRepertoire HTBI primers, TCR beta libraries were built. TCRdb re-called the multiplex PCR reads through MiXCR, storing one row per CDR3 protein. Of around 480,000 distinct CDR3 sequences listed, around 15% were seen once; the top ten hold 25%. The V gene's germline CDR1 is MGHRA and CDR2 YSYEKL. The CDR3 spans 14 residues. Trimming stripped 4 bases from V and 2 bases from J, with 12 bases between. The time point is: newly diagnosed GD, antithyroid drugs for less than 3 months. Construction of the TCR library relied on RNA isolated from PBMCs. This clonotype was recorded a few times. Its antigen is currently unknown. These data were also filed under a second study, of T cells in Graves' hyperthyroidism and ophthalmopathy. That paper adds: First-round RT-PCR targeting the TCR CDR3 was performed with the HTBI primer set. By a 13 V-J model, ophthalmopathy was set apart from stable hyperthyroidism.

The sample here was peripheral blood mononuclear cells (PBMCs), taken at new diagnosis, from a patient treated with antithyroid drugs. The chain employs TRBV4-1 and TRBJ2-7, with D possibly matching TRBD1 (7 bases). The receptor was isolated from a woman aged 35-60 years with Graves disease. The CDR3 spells CASSRGTDAYEQYF. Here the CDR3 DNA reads TGCGCCAGCAGCCGCGGGACAGATGCCTACGAGCAGTACTTC.